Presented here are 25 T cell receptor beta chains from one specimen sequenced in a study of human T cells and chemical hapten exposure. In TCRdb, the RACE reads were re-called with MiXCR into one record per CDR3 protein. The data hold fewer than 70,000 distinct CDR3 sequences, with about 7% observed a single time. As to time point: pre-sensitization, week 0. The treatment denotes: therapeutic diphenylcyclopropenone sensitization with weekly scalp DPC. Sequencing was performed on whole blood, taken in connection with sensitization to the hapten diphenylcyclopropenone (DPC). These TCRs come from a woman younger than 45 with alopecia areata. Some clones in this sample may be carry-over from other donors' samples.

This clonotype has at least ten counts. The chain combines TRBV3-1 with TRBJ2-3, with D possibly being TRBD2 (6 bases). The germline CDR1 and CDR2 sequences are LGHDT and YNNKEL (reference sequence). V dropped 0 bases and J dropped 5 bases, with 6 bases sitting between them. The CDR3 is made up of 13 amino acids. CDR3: CASSQDGGDTQYF. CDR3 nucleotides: TGTGCCAGCAGCCAAGACGGGGGAGATACGCAGTATTTT.

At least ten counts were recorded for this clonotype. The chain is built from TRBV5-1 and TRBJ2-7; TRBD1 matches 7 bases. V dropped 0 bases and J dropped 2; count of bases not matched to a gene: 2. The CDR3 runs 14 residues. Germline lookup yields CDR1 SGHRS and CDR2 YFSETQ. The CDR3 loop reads CASSLGDSPYEQYF. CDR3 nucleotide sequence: TGCGCCAGCAGCTTGGGGGACAGTCCCTACGAGCAGTACTTC.

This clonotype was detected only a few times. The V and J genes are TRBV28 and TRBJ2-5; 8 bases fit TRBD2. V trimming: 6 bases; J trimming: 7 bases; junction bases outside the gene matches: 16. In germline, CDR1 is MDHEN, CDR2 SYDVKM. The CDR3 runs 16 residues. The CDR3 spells CASSPLTSGLSGTQYF. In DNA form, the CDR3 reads TGTGCCAGCAGCCCTCTCACTAGCGGTCTATCCGGGACCCAGTACTTC.

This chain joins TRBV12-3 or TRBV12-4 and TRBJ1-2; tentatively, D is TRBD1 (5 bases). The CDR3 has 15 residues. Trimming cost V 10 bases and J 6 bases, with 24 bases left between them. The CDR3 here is CATRQLRYGIDGYTF. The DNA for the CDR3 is TGTGCCACGAGACAGTTGCGCTATGGAATAGATGGCTACACCTTC.

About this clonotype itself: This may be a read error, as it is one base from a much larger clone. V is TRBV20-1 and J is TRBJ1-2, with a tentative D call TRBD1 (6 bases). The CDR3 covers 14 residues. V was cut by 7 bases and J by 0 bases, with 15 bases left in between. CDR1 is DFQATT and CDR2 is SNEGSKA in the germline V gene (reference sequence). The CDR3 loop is CSVIGQPSNYGYTF. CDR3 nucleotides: TGCAGTGTAATTGGACAGCCCTCTAACTATGGCTACACCTTC.

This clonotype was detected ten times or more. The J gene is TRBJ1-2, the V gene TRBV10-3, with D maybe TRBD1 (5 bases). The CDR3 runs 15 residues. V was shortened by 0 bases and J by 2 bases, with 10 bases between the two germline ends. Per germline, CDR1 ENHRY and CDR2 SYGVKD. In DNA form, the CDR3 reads TGTGCCATCAGTGAGTCTCCACAGGTGAACTATGGCTACACCTTC. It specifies CAISESPQVNYGYTF.

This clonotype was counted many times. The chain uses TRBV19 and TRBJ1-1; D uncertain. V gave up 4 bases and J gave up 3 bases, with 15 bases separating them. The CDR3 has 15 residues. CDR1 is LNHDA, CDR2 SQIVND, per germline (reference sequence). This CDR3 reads CASSRSVRQDTEAFF. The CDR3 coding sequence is TGTGCCAGTAGTAGATCGGTGCGGCAGGACACTGAAGCTTTCTTT.

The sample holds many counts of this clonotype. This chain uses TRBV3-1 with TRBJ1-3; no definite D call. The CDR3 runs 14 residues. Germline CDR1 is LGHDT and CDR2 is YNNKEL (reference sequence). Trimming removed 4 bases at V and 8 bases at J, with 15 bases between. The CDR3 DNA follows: TGTGCCAGCAGCCCTAGCCCCATTATGGACACCATATATTTT. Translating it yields CASSPSPIMDTIYF.

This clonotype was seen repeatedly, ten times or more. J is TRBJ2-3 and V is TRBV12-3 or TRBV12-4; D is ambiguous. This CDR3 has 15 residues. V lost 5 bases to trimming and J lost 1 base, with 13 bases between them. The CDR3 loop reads CASSASSRGTDTQYF. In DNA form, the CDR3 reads TGTGCCAGCAGTGCTTCTAGTAGGGGCACAGATACGCAGTATTTT.

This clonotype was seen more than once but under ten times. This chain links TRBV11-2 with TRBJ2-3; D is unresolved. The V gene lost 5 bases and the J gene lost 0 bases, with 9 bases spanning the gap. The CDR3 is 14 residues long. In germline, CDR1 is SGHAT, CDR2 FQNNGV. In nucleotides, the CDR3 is TGTGCCAGCAGCGCTGGGATTAGCACAGATACGCAGTATTTT. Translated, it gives CASSAGISTDTQYF. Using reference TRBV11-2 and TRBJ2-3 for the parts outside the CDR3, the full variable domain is EAGVAQSPRYKIIEKRQSVAFWCNPISGHATLYWYQQILGQGPKLLIQFQNNGVVDDSQLPKDRFSAERLKGVDSTLKIQPAKLEDSAVYLCASSAGISTDTQYFGPGTRLTVL.

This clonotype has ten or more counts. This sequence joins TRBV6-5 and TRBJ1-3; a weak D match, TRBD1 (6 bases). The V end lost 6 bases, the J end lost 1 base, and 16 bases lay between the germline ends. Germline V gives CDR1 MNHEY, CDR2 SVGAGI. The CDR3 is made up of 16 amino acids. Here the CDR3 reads CASSLDRFSSGNTIYF. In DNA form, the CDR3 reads TGTGCCAGCAGCCTGGACAGATTCTCATCTGGAAACACCATATATTTT.

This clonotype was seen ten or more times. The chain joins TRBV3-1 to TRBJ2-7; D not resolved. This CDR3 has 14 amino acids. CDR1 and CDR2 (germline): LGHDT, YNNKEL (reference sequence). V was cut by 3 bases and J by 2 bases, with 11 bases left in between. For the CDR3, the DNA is TGTGCCAGCAGCCAGGCGTGGCGAACCTACGAGCAGTACTTC. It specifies CASSQAWRTYEQYF.

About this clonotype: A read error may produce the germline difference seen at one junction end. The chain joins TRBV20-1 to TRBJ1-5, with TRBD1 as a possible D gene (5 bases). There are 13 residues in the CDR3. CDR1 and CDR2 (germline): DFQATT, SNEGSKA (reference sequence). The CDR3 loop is CSARDWGDQPRHF. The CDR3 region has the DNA TGCAGTGCTAGAGATTGGGGGGATCAGCCCCGGCATTTT.

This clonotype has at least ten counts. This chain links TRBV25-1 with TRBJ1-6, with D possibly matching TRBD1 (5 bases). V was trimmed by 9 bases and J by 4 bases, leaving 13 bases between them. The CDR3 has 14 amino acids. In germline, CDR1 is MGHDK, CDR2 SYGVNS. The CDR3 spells CASGGFSYNSPLHF. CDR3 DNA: TGTGCCAGTGGGGGGTTCTCATATAATTCACCCCTCCACTTT.

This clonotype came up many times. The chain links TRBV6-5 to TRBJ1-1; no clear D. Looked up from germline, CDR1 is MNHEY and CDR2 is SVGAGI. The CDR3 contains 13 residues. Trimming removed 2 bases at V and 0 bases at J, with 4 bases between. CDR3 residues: CASSYSLNTEAFF. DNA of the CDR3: TGTGCCAGCAGTTACAGCTTGAACACTGAAGCTTTCTTT.

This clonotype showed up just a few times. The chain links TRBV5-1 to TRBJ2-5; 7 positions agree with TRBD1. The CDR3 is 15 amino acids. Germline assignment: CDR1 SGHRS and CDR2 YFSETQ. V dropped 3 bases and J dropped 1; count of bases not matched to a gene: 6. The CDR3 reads CASSSMGQIQETQYF. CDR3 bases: TGCGCCAGCAGCTCGATGGGACAGATCCAAGAGACCCAGTACTTC.

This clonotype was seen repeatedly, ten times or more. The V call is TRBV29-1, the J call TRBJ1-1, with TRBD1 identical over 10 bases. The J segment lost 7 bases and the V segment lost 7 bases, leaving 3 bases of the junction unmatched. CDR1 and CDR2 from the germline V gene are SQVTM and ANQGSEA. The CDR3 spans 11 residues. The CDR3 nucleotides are TGCAGCGCGGACAGGGGGATTGAAGCTTTCTTT. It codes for CSADRGIEAFF.

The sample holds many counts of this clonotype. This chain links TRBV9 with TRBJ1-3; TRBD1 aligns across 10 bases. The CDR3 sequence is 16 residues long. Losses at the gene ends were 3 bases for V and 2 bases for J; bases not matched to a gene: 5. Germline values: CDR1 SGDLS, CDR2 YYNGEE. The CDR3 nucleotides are TGTGCCAGCAGCGCGACAGGGGGCAAGGCTGGAAACACCATATATTTT. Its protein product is CASSATGGKAGNTIYF.

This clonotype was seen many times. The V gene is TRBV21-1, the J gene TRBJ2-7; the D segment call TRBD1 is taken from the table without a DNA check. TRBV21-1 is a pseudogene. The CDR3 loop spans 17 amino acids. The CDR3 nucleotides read TGTGCCAGCAGCAAAGATAGAGGGACAGGCTACTCCTACGAGCAGTACTTC. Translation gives CASSKDRGTGYSYEQYF.

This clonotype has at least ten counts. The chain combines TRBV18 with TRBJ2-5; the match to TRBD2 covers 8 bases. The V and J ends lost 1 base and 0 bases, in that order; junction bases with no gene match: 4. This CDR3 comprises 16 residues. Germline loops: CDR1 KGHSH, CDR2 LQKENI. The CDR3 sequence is CASSPQQRGYQETQYF. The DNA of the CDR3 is TGTGCCAGCTCACCACAACAGCGGGGGTACCAAGAGACCCAGTACTTC.

CDR3 coding DNA: TGTGCTAGTGGTTTGGTTTCCCGACCGGGCCATGGCTACACCTTC. Its translation: CASGLVSRPGHGYTF. The chain employs TRBV12-5 and TRBJ1-2; D ambiguous. V was cut by 0 bases and J by 6 bases, with 14 bases left in between. The CDR3 has 15 residues. CDR1 LGHNT and CDR2 FRNRAP come from the germline V gene.

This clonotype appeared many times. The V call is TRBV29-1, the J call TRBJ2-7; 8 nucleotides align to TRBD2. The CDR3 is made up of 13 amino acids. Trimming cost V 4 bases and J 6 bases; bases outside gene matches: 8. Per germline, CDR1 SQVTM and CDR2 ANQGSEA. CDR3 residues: CSVGAGAAAEQYF. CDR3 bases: TGCAGCGTTGGAGCGGGGGCCGCCGCCGAGCAGTACTTC.

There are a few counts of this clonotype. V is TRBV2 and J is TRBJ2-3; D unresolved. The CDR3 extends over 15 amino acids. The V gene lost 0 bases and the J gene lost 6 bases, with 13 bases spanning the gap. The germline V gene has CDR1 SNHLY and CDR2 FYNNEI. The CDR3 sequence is CASSEALLGRDTQYF. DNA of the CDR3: TGTGCCAGCAGTGAAGCGCTTCTAGGCCGGGATACGCAGTATTTT.

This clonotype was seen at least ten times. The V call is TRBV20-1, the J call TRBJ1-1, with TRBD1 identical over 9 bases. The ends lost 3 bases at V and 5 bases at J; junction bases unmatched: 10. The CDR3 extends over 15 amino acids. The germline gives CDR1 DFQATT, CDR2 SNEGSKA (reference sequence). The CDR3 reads CSARGTGFSGTEAFF. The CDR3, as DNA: TGCAGTGCTAGGGGGACAGGGTTTTCGGGAACTGAAGCTTTCTTT.

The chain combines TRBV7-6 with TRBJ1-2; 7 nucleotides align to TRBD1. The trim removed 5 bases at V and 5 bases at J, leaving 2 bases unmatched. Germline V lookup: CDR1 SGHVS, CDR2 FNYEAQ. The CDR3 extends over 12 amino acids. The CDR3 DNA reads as TGTGCCAGCAGCGAGACAGGGTATGGCTACACCTTC. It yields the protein CASSETGYGYTF.